The rows below give T cell receptor beta chains drawn from one sample of a study of CD8 T cells in ankylosing spondylitis. TCRdb re-derived calls from the 5' RACE reads in MiXCR, one entry per CDR3 protein. The profile shows about 160,000 distinct CDR3 sequences, 9.5% to 10% of them singletons. The sample comprised blood, either unsorted or a sorted T cell fraction (not recorded which). Receptors originate from a female donor with ankylosing spondylitis or in good health (not recorded which). CDR3s include the opening cysteine and the closing phenylalanine or tryptophan. A D gene is named only where the DNA matches it firmly. Clone size is not always given. Where it is, it says once, few, many or a class for expanded clones.

clone_size	d_call	v_call	j_call	cdr3_nt	cdr3_aa
few	NA	TRBV27	TRBJ1-2	TGTGCCAGCAGCCGGGACCGAGGAAGCGGCTATGGCTACACCTTC	CASSRDRGSGYGYTF
NA	TRBD2	TRBV23-1	TRBJ2-7	TGCGCCAGCAGTCACTCTTGGATAGCGGGAGGTCCTAGCTCCTACGAGCAGTACTTC	CASSHSWIAGGPSSYEQYF
many	NA	TRBV5-1	TRBJ2-3	TGCGCCAGCAGCTTGGCTAGCCCAGATACGCAGTATTTT	CASSLASPDTQYF
NA	NA	TRBV5-5	TRBJ2-7	TGTGCCAGCAGCTTGGCCTCGGGGGAGCAGTACTTC	CASSLASGEQYF
NA	TRBD2	TRBV4-3	TRBJ2-7	TGCGCCAGCAGCCAGGCCTCCCGGGGGGTCTACGAGCAGTACTTC	CASSQASRGVYEQYF
once	NA	TRBV24-1	TRBJ1-2	TGTGCCACCAGTGGACGAGGAACCGACTATGGCTACACCTTC	CATSGRGTDYGYTF
NA	NA	TRBV29-1	TRBJ1-2	TGCAGCACCTGGCGGGATTTGCCCGTGGGCTACACCTTC	CSTWRDLPVGYTF
NA	NA	TRBV21-1	TRBJ2-2	TGTGCCAGCGGCGAGTGTGGGACAGGGAACACCGGGGAGCTGTTTTTT	CASGECGTGNTGELFF
few	NA	TRBV7-6	TRBJ2-1	TGTGCCAGCGGAAGGACGAGCTACAATGAGCAGTTCTTC	CASGRTSYNEQFF
NA	NA	TRBV21-1	TRBJ2-2	TGTGCCAGCAGCAAAAACGAGACAGGGGAAAAGTGCACCGGGGAGCTGTTTTTT	CASSKNETGEKCTGELFF
NA	TRBD2	TRBV23-1	TRBJ2-7	TGCGCCAGCAGTCGCCCGCATACTAGCGGGATGGCCTACGAGCAGTACTTC	CASSRPHTSGMAYEQYF
many	NA	TRBV20-1	TRBJ1-1	TGCAGTGCAGTTGTGAACACTGAAGCTTTCTTT	CSAVVNTEAFF
few	TRBD2	TRBV6-2/TRBV6-3	TRBJ2-7	TGTGCCAGCAGTTACATGGGACTATCCTACGAGCAGTACTTC	CASSYMGLSYEQYF
many	NA	TRBV12-3/TRBV12-4	TRBJ2-1	TGTGCCAGCAGTCGGACTAACACTGAGCAGTTCTTC	CASSRTNTEQFF
NA	NA	TRBV7-9	TRBJ1-5	TGTGCCAGCAGCCATAGCGAGGAGCCCCAGCATTTT	CASSHSEEPQHF
many	NA	TRBV6-2/TRBV6-3	TRBJ2-1	TGTGCCAGCAGTGCTCTAGTGGACAATGAGCAGTTCTTC	CASSALVDNEQFF
few	NA	TRBV19	TRBJ1-1	TGTGCCAGTACCCCATGGGAGCGGAACACTGAAGCTTTCTTT	CASTPWERNTEAFF
NA	NA	TRBV18	TRBJ1-5	TGTGCCAGCTCTCCTGGACAGAGTCTTAGCAATCAGCCCCAGCATTTT	CASSPGQSLSNQPQHF
few	NA	TRBV6-2/TRBV6-3	TRBJ2-1	TGTGCCACCTATGGGCCCCACAGAGATTCCTACAATGAGCAGTTCTTC	CATYGPHRDSYNEQFF
few	TRBD1	TRBV6-1	TRBJ1-1	TGTGCCAGCAGTACCCCCGGACAGGGTGGCACTGAAGCTTTCTTT	CASSTPGQGGTEAFF
many	TRBD2	TRBV6-1	TRBJ2-7	TGTGCCAGCAGGGGGGGGTCACTGAGGGCCTACGAGCAGTACTTC	CASRGGSLRAYEQYF
few	NA	TRBV12-3/TRBV12-4	TRBJ1-3	TGTGCCAGCAGGGAAGGGGAGTCGGGAAACACCATATATTTT	CASREGESGNTIYF
NA	NA	TRBV6-1	TRBJ2-7	TGTGCCAGCAGTCCCCAGGGAGGGGGCTCCTACGAGCAGTACTTC	CASSPQGGGSYEQYF
many	TRBD1	TRBV6-2/TRBV6-3	TRBJ2-1	TGTGCCAGCAGTTACGGGACAGGATCCTACAATGAGCAGTTCTTC	CASSYGTGSYNEQFF
many	NA	TRBV25-1	TRBJ2-1	TGTGCCAGCAGTGACCCCACTTACAATGAGCAGTTCTTC	CASSDPTYNEQFF
NA	TRBD1	TRBV7-3	TRBJ2-3	TGTGCCAGCAGTACCCCAGGGGGAGATACGCAGTATTTT	CASSTPGGDTQYF
NA	TRBD1	TRBV4-1	TRBJ1-1	TGCGCCAGCAGCCGCGGGACAGGGGACACTGAAGCTTTCTTT	CASSRGTGDTEAFF
few	NA	TRBV5-1	TRBJ2-1	TGCGCCAGCAGCTTGGAAGTAGCCTACAATGAGCAGTTCTTC	CASSLEVAYNEQFF
medium-sized	TRBD1	TRBV19	TRBJ1-2	TGTGCCAGTAGTGTGGGACAGGACTATGGCTACACCTTC	CASSVGQDYGYTF
NA	NA	TRBV20-1	TRBJ2-7	TGCAGTGCTAGAAGGGACAAACTGTACGAGCAGTACTTC	CSARRDKLYEQYF
few	TRBD2	TRBV9	TRBJ2-7	TGTGCCAGCAGCGCTAGCGGGACGTCCTACGAGCAGTACTTC	CASSASGTSYEQYF
few	NA	TRBV27	TRBJ2-7	TGTGCCAGCAGCTTGAGTCGGACTGGAGGTTACGAGCAGTACTTC	CASSLSRTGGYEQYF
NA	NA	TRBV6-1	TRBJ2-1	TGTGCCAGCAGCTTGGGGGTAGCAGCGTTCAATGAGCAGTTCTTC	CASSLGVAAFNEQFF
many	NA	TRBV29-1	TRBJ1-2	TGCAGCGTTGAAGGACTCAACTATGGCTACACCTTC	CSVEGLNYGYTF
many	NA	TRBV20-1	TRBJ1-3	TGCAGTGCACCCTCAAGGAACACCATATATTTT	CSAPSRNTIYF
NA	NA	TRBV25-1	TRBJ2-1	TGTGCCAGCAGTGAATATGGGGACGAGCAGTTCTTC	CASSEYGDEQFF
NA	NA	TRBV10-2	TRBJ1-1	TGCGCCAGCACAATCACCATTGGGAACACTGAAGCTTTCTTT	CASTITIGNTEAFF
few	NA	TRBV5-5	TRBJ1-4	TGTGCCAGCAGCTGGGAGGGGCAGGGAAGAGAAAAACTGTTTTTT	CASSWEGQGREKLFF
many	NA	TRBV29-1	TRBJ2-5	TGCAGCGTTGAAGACCGGCAGAAAAGAGAAGAGACCCAGTACTTC	CSVEDRQKREETQYF
many	NA	TRBV19	TRBJ2-7	TGCGCCAGCAGCCCGGGTCTCTCCTACGAGCAGTACTTC	CASSPGLSYEQYF
many	NA	TRBV6-2/TRBV6-3	TRBJ2-3	TGTGCCAGCAGCTCCGGGGCAGAGACTCGAGATACGCAGTATTTT	CASSSGAETRDTQYF
many	NA	TRBV12-3/TRBV12-4	TRBJ1-1	TGTGCCAGCACCCCAGACTCGCTAGCTGAAGCTTTCTTT	CASTPDSLAEAFF
few	NA	TRBV6-5	TRBJ2-5	TGTGCCAGCAGTTATGCAGAGACCCAGTACTTC	CASSYAETQYF
NA	TRBD1	TRBV10-2	TRBJ2-7	TGCGCCAGCAGTGAAGGGACAGCCAGCTACGAGCAGTACTTC	CASSEGTASYEQYF
NA	NA	TRBV7-3	TRBJ1-3	TGTGCCAGCAGCCGCGCATTGAACAGAAATCACTCTGGAAACACCATATATTTT	CASSRALNRNHSGNTIYF
many	TRBD2	TRBV7-4	TRBJ2-7	TGTGCCAGCAGCTCCCCGGGAGGCGAGCAGTACTTC	CASSSPGGEQYF
many	NA	TRBV19	TRBJ2-1	TGTGCCAGTAGTATCGGGGTAAATGAGCAGTTCTTC	CASSIGVNEQFF
many	NA	TRBV7-6	TRBJ1-5	TGTGCCAGCAGCGAGACAGGCATCGGAGGCAATCAGCCCCAGCATTTT	CASSETGIGGNQPQHF
NA	NA	TRBV5-4	TRBJ2-1	TGTGCCAGCAGCTTGGAGGGGATTGCAGATGAGCAGTTCTTC	CASSLEGIADEQFF
few	TRBD2	TRBV3-1	TRBJ2-3	TGTGCCAGCAGCCAAGTCCTAGCGGGAGGGTCCACAGATACGCAGTATTTT	CASSQVLAGGSTDTQYF
many	TRBD1	TRBV12-5	TRBJ1-4	TGTGCTAGTGGTATCCTCCCGACAGGGAGAAATGAAAAACTGTTTTTT	CASGILPTGRNEKLFF
many	TRBD2	TRBV10-3	TRBJ2-3	TGTGCCATCAGTGATCCCAGGACTAGCGGGAGGAGGGATACGCAGTATTTT	CAISDPRTSGRRDTQYF
many	NA	TRBV5-1	TRBJ2-3	TGCGCCAGCAGCTTGGAAGGGGGACGAGTGGCAGATACGCAGTATTTT	CASSLEGGRVADTQYF
NA	TRBD1	TRBV4-1	TRBJ2-1	TGCGCCAGCAGCCCCTTAGGGGGCCTCTACAATGAGCAGTTCTTC	CASSPLGGLYNEQFF